This entry concerns a single T cell receptor (beta chain). This sample is drawn from a study of blood T cell repertoires in COVID-19. Across the study: Sources were T cells, B-cell-depleted T cells, or PBMCs; the material itself was cDNA or gDNA.

The V end was cut by 3 bases, the J end by 3 bases, with 15 bases between. CDR1 SGHDN and CDR2 FVKESK come from the germline V gene. The CDR3 has 16 amino acids. Method: immunoSEQ multiplex PCR; TCRdb's copy keeps in-frame clones and lacks some. The sample holds around 140,000 clones, 75% to 90% seen once. The sequence was obtained from a man between 70 and 80 years old who had recovered from COVID-19. The chain links TRBV14 to TRBJ2-4; D might be TRBD1 (6 bases). The sequencing input was peripheral blood. CDR3: CASSHPTDSYKNIQYF. As DNA, the CDR3 is TGTGCCAGCAGCCACCCCACGGACAGTTACAAAAACATTCAGTACTTC.